The source of this T cell receptor beta chain is a study of CD8 T cells in Susac syndrome. Germline V gene data show CDR1 as SGDLS and CDR2 as YYNGEE. Germline trimming cut 3 bases from V and 6 bases from J; bases unmatched to any gene: 6. This CDR3 comprises 15 residues. Roughly 0.45 to 1 ug RNA was reverse transcribed with random hexamers. The method of amplification for TCR beta CDR3 was immunoSEQ multiplex PCR, covering 54 Vbeta and 13 Jbeta. Using its own MiXCR run on the immunoSEQ multiplex PCR reads, TCRdb lists one record per CDR3 protein. The repertoire holds approximately 300,000 distinct CDR3 sequences, with approximately 85% as singletons.

This sequence joins TRBV9 and TRBJ2-1, with 10 bases aligning to TRBD2. This clonotype was obtained from a human donor with multiple sclerosis. Source material: CD8+ T cells from PBMCs. CDR3 DNA sequence: TGTGCCAGCAGCGCACTAGCGGGGCCCTTCAATGAGCAGTTCTTC. Translation: CASSALAGPFNEQFF.